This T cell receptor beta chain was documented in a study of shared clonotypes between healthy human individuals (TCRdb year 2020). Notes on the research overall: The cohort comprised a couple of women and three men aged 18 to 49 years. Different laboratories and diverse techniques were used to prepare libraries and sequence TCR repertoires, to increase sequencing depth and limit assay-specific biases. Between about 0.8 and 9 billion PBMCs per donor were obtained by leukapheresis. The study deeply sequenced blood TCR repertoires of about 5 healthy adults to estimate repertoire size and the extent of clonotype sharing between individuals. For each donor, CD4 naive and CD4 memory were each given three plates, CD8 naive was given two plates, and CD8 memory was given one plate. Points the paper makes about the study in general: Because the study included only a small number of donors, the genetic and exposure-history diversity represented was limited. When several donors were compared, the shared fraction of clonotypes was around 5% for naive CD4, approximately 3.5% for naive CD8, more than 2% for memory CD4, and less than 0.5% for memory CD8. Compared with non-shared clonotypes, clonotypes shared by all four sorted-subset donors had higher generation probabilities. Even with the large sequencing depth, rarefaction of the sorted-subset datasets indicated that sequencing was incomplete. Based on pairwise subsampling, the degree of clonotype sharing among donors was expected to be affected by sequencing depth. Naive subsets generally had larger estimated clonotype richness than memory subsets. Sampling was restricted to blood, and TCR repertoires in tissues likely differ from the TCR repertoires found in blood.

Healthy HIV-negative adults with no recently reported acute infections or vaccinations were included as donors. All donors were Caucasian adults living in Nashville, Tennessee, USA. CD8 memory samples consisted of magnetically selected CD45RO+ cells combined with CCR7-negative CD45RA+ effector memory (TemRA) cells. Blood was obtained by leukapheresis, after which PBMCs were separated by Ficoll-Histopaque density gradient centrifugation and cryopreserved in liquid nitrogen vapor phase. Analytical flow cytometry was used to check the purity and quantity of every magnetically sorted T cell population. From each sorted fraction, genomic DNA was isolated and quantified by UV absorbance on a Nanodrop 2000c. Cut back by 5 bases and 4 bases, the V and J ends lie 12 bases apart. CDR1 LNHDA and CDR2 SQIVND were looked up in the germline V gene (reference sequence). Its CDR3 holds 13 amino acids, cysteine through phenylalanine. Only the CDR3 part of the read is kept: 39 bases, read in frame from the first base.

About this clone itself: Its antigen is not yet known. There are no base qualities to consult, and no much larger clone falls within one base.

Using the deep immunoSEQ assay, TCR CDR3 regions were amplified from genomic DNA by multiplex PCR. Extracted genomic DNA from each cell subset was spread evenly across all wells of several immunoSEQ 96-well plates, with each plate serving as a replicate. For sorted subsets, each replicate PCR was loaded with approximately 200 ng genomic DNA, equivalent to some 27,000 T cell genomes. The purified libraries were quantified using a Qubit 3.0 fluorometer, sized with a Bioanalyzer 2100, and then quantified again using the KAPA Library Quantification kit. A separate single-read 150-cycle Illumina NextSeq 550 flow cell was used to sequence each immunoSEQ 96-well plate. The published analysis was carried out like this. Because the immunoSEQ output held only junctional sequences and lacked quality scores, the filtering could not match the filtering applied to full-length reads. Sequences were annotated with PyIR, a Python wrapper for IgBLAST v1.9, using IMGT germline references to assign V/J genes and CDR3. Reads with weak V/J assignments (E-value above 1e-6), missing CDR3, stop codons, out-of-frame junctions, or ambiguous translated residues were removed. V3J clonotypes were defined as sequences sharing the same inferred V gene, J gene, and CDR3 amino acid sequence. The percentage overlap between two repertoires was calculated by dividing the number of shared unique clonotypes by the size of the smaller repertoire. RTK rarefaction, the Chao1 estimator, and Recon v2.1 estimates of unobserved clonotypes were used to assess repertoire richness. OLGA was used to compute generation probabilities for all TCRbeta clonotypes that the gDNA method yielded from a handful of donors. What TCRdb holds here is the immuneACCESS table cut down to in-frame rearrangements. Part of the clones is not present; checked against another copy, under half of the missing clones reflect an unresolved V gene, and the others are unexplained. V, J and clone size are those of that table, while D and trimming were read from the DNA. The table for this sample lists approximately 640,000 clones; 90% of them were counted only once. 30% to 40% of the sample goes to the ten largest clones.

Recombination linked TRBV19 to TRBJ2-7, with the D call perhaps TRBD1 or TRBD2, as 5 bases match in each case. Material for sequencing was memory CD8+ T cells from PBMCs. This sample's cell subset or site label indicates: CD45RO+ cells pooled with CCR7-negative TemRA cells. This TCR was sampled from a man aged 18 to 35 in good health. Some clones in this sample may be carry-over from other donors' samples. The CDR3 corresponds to CASSLGRMYEQYF. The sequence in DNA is TGTGCCAGTAGTTTGGGACGAATGTACGAGCAGTACTTC.